The 22 T cell receptor beta chains reported below all come from one sample, sequenced in a study of human CD8 memory T cell subsets. UMI-labeled 5' RACE was used to make TCR beta libraries. TCRdb re-analyzed the 5' RACE reads; it lists each CDR3 protein once, without DNA. This sample lists some 12,000 distinct CDR3 sequences; its ten largest clones have about 9%. Sequenced: CD8+ T cells from PBMCs. All receptors derive from a human donor in good health.

Frequency places this clonotype as medium-sized. This chain links TRBV12-3 or TRBV12-4 with TRBJ2-7; the TCRdb call, TRBD2, lacks DNA for checking. CDR3 length equals 12 residues. CDR3: CASSIGLDEQYF.

V usage is TRBV3-1 and J usage is TRBJ2-3; TCRdb lists TRBD1, though no DNA is available to test this call. The CDR3 sequence is 16 residues long. Germline CDR1 LGHDT, CDR2 YNNKEL (reference sequence). CDR3 region: CASSQEPGLATDTQYF.

The gene calls are TRBV20-1 and TRBJ2-3; the D gene TCRdb calls, TRBD1, cannot be checked with no DNA. This CDR3 contains 15 residues. Germline loops: CDR1 DFQATT, CDR2 SNEGSKA (reference sequence). This CDR3 reads CSARNQEDNTDTQYF.

This rearrangement joins TRBV7-2 to TRBJ1-2; TCRdb names TRBD1, which stays unverified in the absence of DNA. This CDR3 contains 16 residues. CDR1 and CDR2 from the germline V gene are SGHTA and FQGNSA. This CDR3 reads CASSFTGTGEDYGYTF.

V and J are TRBV20-1 and TRBJ2-7; lacking DNA, the TRBD2 call made by TCRdb goes unchecked. The CDR3 has 18 amino acids. The germline gives CDR1 DFQATT, CDR2 SNEGSKA (reference sequence). The CDR3 spells CSASEGVMGLAGDYEQYF.

The CDR3: CAWTDLRTGDYEQYF. The chain employs TRBV30 and TRBJ2-7; TCRdb reports TRBD1, a call that lacks DNA to check it against. Germline V CDR1 and CDR2: GTSNPN, SVGIG (reference sequence). The CDR3 is 15 amino acids.

V and J are TRBV27 and TRBJ2-1; TCRdb indicates TRBD2, and absent DNA this call remains unverified. The CDR3 has 15 amino acids. The germline V gene encodes CDR1 MNHEY and CDR2 SMNVEV (reference sequence). This CDR3 is CASSLSSSGSLEQFF.

The chain combines TRBV12-3 or TRBV12-4 with TRBJ2-3. The CDR3 consists of 13 residues. The CDR3 protein is CASSLGSTDTQYF.

This chain joins TRBV5-1 and TRBJ1-3. Germline V lookup: CDR1 SGHRS, CDR2 YFSETQ. This CDR3 has 15 amino acids. CDR3 protein: CASTLFPAPGNTIYF.

The rearrangement uses TRBV4-2 and TRBJ2-2; TCRdb names TRBD2, which stays unverified in the absence of DNA. The CDR3 sequence is 18 residues long. CDR1 is LGHNA, CDR2 YNFKEQ, per germline. The CDR3 here is CASSSLLAGALTPGSCFF.

The chain links TRBV3-1 to TRBJ2-3; checking the TCRdb D call of TRBD2 is not possible without DNA. This CDR3 has 16 amino acids. Per the germline V gene, CDR1 is LGHDT and CDR2 is YNNKEL (reference sequence). CDR3 sequence: CASSHGLAGAPDTQYF.

The genes are TRBV6-2 or TRBV6-3 and TRBJ2-1; the TRBD1 assignment by TCRdb is unverifiable without DNA. CDR1 MNHEY and CDR2 SVGEGT come from the germline V gene. This CDR3 is 13 amino acids long. The CDR3 protein is CASGPTIANEQFF.

The chain links TRBV3-1 to TRBJ2-3; TCRdb calls TRBD2, which cannot be checked without DNA. This CDR3 region has 14 residues. From germline, CDR1 is LGHDT and CDR2 YNNKEL (reference sequence). CDR3 amino acids: CASSQGGGTDTQYF.

The rearrangement links TRBV3-1 to TRBJ2-7; checking the TCRdb D call of TRBD2 is not possible without DNA. Looked up from germline, CDR1 is LGHDT and CDR2 is YNNKEL (reference sequence). The CDR3 has 11 amino acids. CDR3 sequence reads: CASSHGRREYF.

The chain is built from TRBV7-9 and TRBJ2-7; TCRdb's D call of TRBD2 is untestable without DNA. CDR3 length equals 14 residues. CDR1 SEHNR and CDR2 FQNEAQ come from the germline V gene (reference sequence). The CDR3 here is CASSFSSGGYEQYF.

This rearrangement joins TRBV5-1 to TRBJ2-4; TCRdb lists TRBD1, though no DNA is available to test this call. Germline CDR1 reads SGHRS; CDR2 reads YFSETQ. This CDR3 spans 14 amino acids. This CDR3 reads CASSPDREVNIQYF.

Frequency places this clonotype as medium-sized (0.01 to 0.1%). The rearrangement uses TRBV5-6 and TRBJ1-1; there is no DNA to check the TCRdb D call of TRBD1. Looked up from germline, CDR1 is SGHDT and CDR2 is YYEEEE. This CDR3 spans 15 amino acids. The CDR3 here is CASSSEDRGASEAFF. The whole variable domain, remainder taken from reference TRBV5-6 and TRBJ1-1, is DAGVTQSPTHLIKTRGQQVTLRCSPKSGHDTVSWYQQALGQGPQFIFQYYEEEERQRGNFPDRFSGHQFPNYSSELNVNALLLGDSALYLCASSSEDRGASEAFFGQGTRLTVV.

Measured by frequency, this clonotype is medium-sized. The rearrangement links TRBV28 to TRBJ2-2; TCRdb gives TRBD2 as the D gene, but with no DNA this cannot be confirmed. From germline, CDR1 is MDHEN and CDR2 SYDVKM. CDR3 length: 16 amino acids. The CDR3 here is CASNGGGAVDTGELFF.

The gene calls are TRBV6-5 and TRBJ2-3. CDR1 is MNHEY, CDR2 SVGAGI, per germline. The CDR3 loop spans 12 amino acids. This CDR3 reads CASTSSTDTQYF.

The V and J genes are TRBV6-6 and TRBJ2-7; the TRBD2 assignment by TCRdb is unverifiable without DNA. Germline V CDR1 and CDR2: MNHNY, SVGAGI (reference sequence). This CDR3 comprises 16 residues. This CDR3 reads CASSYSTSGASYEQYF.

The rearrangement uses TRBV11-3 and TRBJ2-1. The CDR3 runs 14 residues. Looked up from germline, CDR1 is SGHNT and CDR2 is YENEEA. The CDR3: CASSLAGNYNEQFF.

The chain employs TRBV2 and TRBJ2-2; the TCRdb D gene call, TRBD2, has no DNA to confirm it. Germline assignment: CDR1 SNHLY and CDR2 FYNNEI. CDR3 length: 17 amino acids. CDR3 region: CASSEALAGLNTGELFF.